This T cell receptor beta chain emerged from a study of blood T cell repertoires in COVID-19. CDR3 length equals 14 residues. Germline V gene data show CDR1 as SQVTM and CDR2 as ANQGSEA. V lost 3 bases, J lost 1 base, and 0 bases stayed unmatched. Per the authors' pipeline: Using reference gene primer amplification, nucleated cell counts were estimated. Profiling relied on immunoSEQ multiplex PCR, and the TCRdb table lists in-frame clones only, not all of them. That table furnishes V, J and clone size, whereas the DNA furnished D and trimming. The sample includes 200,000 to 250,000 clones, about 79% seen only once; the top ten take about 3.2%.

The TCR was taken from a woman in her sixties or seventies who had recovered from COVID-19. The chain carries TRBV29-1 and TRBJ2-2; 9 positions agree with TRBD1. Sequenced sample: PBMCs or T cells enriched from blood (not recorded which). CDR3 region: CSVEGQGNTGELFF. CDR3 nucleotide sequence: TGCAGCGTTGAGGGACAGGGGAACACCGGGGAGCTGTTTTTT.